One sample yielded the 29 T cell receptor beta chains listed below, sequenced in a study of blood T cell repertoires in COVID-19. Profiling relied on immunoSEQ multiplex PCR, and the TCRdb table lists in-frame clones only, not all of them. The table lists about 300,000 clones, about nine tenths of them singletons, with 1.7% in the top ten. Material: PBMCs or T cells enriched from blood (not recorded which). Receptors were obtained from a woman aged 40 to 50 who had recovered from COVID-19.

The chain is built from TRBV9 and TRBJ1-2; 10 positions match TRBD1. J gave up 2 bases and V 4 bases, and 8 bases lay outside the gene matches. The CDR3 covers 16 residues. The germline V gene encodes CDR1 SGDLS and CDR2 YYNGEE. Written as DNA, the CDR3 is TGTGCCAGCAGCACCAACGGACAGGGGGGAAACTATGGCTACACCTTC. Amino acids: CASSTNGQGGNYGYTF.

This clone showed up many times. The chain carries TRBV5-1 and TRBJ2-3; 7 bases line up with TRBD1. The CDR3 sequence is 14 residues long. V was clipped by 5 bases and J by 1 base; unmatched bases: 4. The germline V gene has CDR1 SGHRS and CDR2 YFSETQ. CDR3 residues: CASSRDSGTDTQYF. The CDR3 nucleotides read TGCGCCAGCAGTCGGGACAGCGGCACAGATACGCAGTATTTT.

This chain connects TRBV4-1 to TRBJ1-5; D gene uncertain. V gave up 0 bases and J gave up 10 bases, with 28 bases separating them. CDR3 length equals 19 residues. Germline V gene lookup returns CDR1 MGHRA and CDR2 YSYEKL. The CDR3 DNA reads TGCGCCAGCAGCCAAGAAGGGAGTAAACTCCCAATGGAAATAATACCCCAGCATTTT. It specifies CASSQEGSKLPMEIIPQHF.

The V call is TRBV5-1, the J call TRBJ2-1, with unresolved D. CDR1 and CDR2 from the germline V gene are SGHRS and YFSETQ. The CDR3 length is 14 residues. Trimming shortened V by 0 bases and J by 5 bases, and 9 bases separated the two germline ends. CDR3 loop: CASSLDGANNEQFF. CDR3 sequence (DNA): TGCGCCAGCAGCTTGGACGGAGCAAACAATGAGCAGTTCTTC.

This rearrangement joins TRBV7-2 to TRBJ2-3; D may be TRBD1 (5 bases). This CDR3 comprises 15 residues. Germline V lookup: CDR1 SGHTA, CDR2 FQGNSA. The V end was cut by 5 bases, the J end by 8 bases, with 20 bases between. The CDR3 loop is CASSPLGLEMGTQYF. As DNA, the CDR3 is TGTGCCAGCAGCCCACTGGGGCTAGAGATGGGTACGCAGTATTTT.

V usage is TRBV5-1 and J usage is TRBJ1-2; D ambiguous. The CDR3 covers 14 residues. V lost 0 bases and J 6 bases, leaving 12 bases between the germline ends. The V gene's germline CDR1 is SGHRS and CDR2 YFSETQ. CDR3 DNA: TGCGCCAGCAGCTTGGTGGTCGGAGTAGATGGCTACACCTTC. It specifies CASSLVVGVDGYTF.

The CDR3 coding sequence is TGTGCCAGCAGTGAAGGCGTCAGGTTCCGGGGGGGCTACACCTTC. This sequence encodes CASSEGVRFRGGYTF. J is TRBJ1-2 and V is TRBV6-1, with D perhaps TRBD1 (5 bases). This CDR3 comprises 15 residues. Germline CDR1 reads MNHNS; CDR2 reads SASEGT. V was clipped by 1 base and J by 8 bases, with 17 bases between them.

This clone turned up a few times. This same CDR3 is encoded by further DNA sequences in the sample. As DNA, the CDR3 is TGTGCCAGCAGCTTCGCCGGGGAAGAGACCCAGTACTTC. It translates to CASSFAGEETQYF. The chain combines TRBV7-9 with TRBJ2-5; the D gene is possibly TRBD2 (5 bases). This CDR3 spans 13 amino acids. The germline V and J ends were trimmed by 3 bases and 3 bases, with 8 bases remaining between them. In germline, CDR1 is SEHNR, CDR2 FQNEAQ (reference sequence).

The chain recombines TRBV6-5 with TRBJ1-4; D is unclear. The CDR3 is 14 residues long. The V end was cut by 11 bases, the J end by 0 bases, with 13 bases between. Germline V gene sequence: CDR1 MNHEY, CDR2 SVGAGI. The CDR3 nucleotides read TGTGCCTCCACTAGCGGGACAACTAATGAAAAACTGTTTTTT. Translated, it gives CASTSGTTNEKLFF.

This sequence joins TRBV10-2 and TRBJ1-1; 9 bases map to TRBD1. The V and J ends lost 9 bases and 5 bases, in that order; junction bases with no gene match: 7. CDR1 and CDR2 (germline): WSHSY, SAAADI. The CDR3 is 13 residues long. The chain's CDR3 is CASNRGLGTEAFF. The CDR3 nucleotides are TGCGCCAGTAACAGGGGGCTGGGGACTGAAGCTTTCTTT.

The V call is TRBV4-3, the J call TRBJ2-7, with 9 nucleotides matching TRBD1. With 3 bases clipped from V and 5 bases from J, the junction kept 8 bases outside the gene matches. This CDR3 contains 15 residues. CDR1 LGHNA and CDR2 YSLEER come from the germline V gene. The CDR3: CASSHLQGARDEQYF. CDR3 bases: TGCGCCAGCAGCCACTTACAGGGGGCGCGTGACGAGCAGTACTTC.

The V gene is TRBV2, the J gene TRBJ1-2, with 7 bases aligning to TRBD1. After removal of 5 bases from V and 8 bases from J, the junction contained 8 bases not matched to a gene. The CDR3 is 13 residues long. Germline values: CDR1 SNHLY, CDR2 FYNNEI. In nucleotides, the CDR3 is TGTGCCAGCAGTCAGGGACAGCCAGGCGGCTACACCTTC. It specifies CASSQGQPGGYTF. The whole variable domain, remainder taken from reference TRBV2 and TRBJ1-2, is EPEVTQTPSHQVTQMGQEVILRCVPISNHLYFYWYRQILGQKVEFLVSFYNNEISEKSEIFDDQFSVERPDGSNFTLKIRSTKLEDSAMYFCASSQGQPGGYTFGSGTRLTVV.

This clone has only one observation. The V call is TRBV2, the J call TRBJ1-5; no clear D gene. The length of the CDR3 is 13 residues. The germline gives CDR1 SNHLY, CDR2 FYNNEI. V lost 7 bases to trimming and J lost 0 bases, with 7 bases between them. Written as DNA, the CDR3 is TGTGCCAGCACCCTAGATAGCAATCAGCCCCAGCATTTT. Its translation is CASTLDSNQPQHF.

The CDR3 nucleotides are TGTGCCAGCAGCTTAACCCAGGGTTGGCAGGAGACCCAGTACTTC. This encodes CASSLTQGWQETQYF. The chain couples TRBV7-3 to TRBJ2-5, with D possibly matching TRBD1 (5 bases). The V end was cut by 0 bases, the J end by 5 bases, with 13 bases between. The CDR3 totals 15 residues. In germline, CDR1 is SGHTA, CDR2 FQGTGA.

This clone has just one count. In DNA, the CDR3 is TGTGCCAGCAGCTTAGTGGTTAGGAGCGGGAGGCCTCTCCGAGAGCAGTTCTTC. As protein: CASSLVVRSGRPLREQFF. The V call is TRBV7-2, the J call TRBJ2-1, with 9 bases aligning to TRBD2. Germline CDR1 SGHTA, CDR2 FQGNSA. Trimming cost V 1 base and J 10 bases; bases outside gene matches: 17. This CDR3 contains 18 residues.

J is TRBJ2-5 and V is TRBV6-5; 8 positions match TRBD2. The CDR3 loop spans 14 amino acids. Germline V lookup: CDR1 MNHEY, CDR2 SVGAGI. The V and J ends lost 7 bases and 1 base, in that order; junction bases with no gene match: 5. The CDR3 spells CASTSGGAQETQYF. CDR3 sequence (DNA): TGTGCCAGCACTTCGGGGGGGGCCCAAGAGACCCAGTACTTC.

V is TRBV2 and J is TRBJ1-4; D possibly corresponds to TRBD1 (6 bases). Trimming took 5 bases from V and 10 from J, leaving 17 bases between them. Looked up from germline, CDR1 is SNHLY and CDR2 is FYNNEI. This CDR3 spans 14 amino acids. For the CDR3, the DNA is TGTGCCAGCAGTCAGGGGCCCGCGAGAGGAAAACTGTTTTTT. Its translation is CASSQGPARGKLFF.

This clone was observed a single time. The chain joins TRBV4-1 to TRBJ1-1; 8 bases are shared with TRBD1. This CDR3 has 15 residues. Looked up from germline, CDR1 is MGHRA and CDR2 is YSYEKL. The trim removed 4 bases at V and 4 bases at J, leaving 8 bases unmatched. CDR3 loop: CASSLLRQGITEAFF. CDR3 coding DNA: TGCGCCAGCAGCCTATTACGACAGGGGATCACTGAAGCTTTCTTT.

The chain employs TRBV6-5 and TRBJ1-2, with D perhaps matching TRBD1 (5 bases). The V end was cut by 2 bases, the J end by 8 bases, with 9 bases between. This CDR3 is built from 12 residues. Germline V gene data show CDR1 as MNHEY and CDR2 as SVGAGI. In nucleotides, the CDR3 is TGTGCCAGCAGTTACCCGGCAGGGGGCTACACCTTC. Translating it yields CASSYPAGGYTF.

The V gene is TRBV2, the J gene TRBJ1-2; D gene uncertain. Germline V gene lookup returns CDR1 SNHLY and CDR2 FYNNEI. V lost 6 bases and J lost 2, with 10 bases in between. The CDR3 consists of 13 residues. CDR3 nucleotides: TGTGCCAGCAGATGGACTGGGAACTATGGCTACACCTTC. Encoded protein: CASRWTGNYGYTF.

The chain employs TRBV3-1 (or the pseudogene TRBV3-2) and TRBJ2-7; 7 bases are a match to TRBD2. The CDR3 covers 15 residues. The germline V gene encodes CDR1 LGHDT and CDR2 YNNKEL (reference sequence). V dropped 1 base and J dropped 4; count of bases not matched to a gene: 7. CDR3 sequence: CASSQVGGAGYEQYF. The CDR3 DNA follows: TGTGCCAGCAGCCAAGTGGGGGGAGCGGGGTACGAGCAGTACTTC.

V gene TRBV10-3 combines with J gene TRBJ2-3; TRBD2 aligns across 14 bases. Germline CDR1 is ENHRY and CDR2 is SYGVKD. The CDR3 is 15 amino acids. The V gene end was trimmed by 3 bases and the J gene end by 5 bases; junction bases not matched to a gene: 1. The CDR3 DNA is TGTGCCATCAGTGATGGGACTAGCGGGGGAGATACGCAGTATTTT. Translating gives CAISDGTSGGDTQYF.

This chain links TRBV11-2 with TRBJ2-7, with D hard to call. V dropped 0 bases and J dropped 0 bases, with 9 bases sitting between them. Germline CDR1 SGHAT, CDR2 FQNNGV. The CDR3 is 15 amino acids. Here the CDR3 DNA reads TGTGCCAGCAGCTTAGAACAAATACCCTCCTACGAGCAGTACTTC. Translated, it gives CASSLEQIPSYEQYF.

The rearrangement joins TRBV18 to TRBJ1-1, with 10 bases fitting TRBD1. V gave up 1 base and J gave up 11 bases; unmatched junction bases: 7. Germline V CDR1 and CDR2: KGHSH, LQKENI. This CDR3 has 14 amino acids. For the CDR3, the DNA is TGTGCCAGCTCACCACAAGACAGGGGGCCAGAGGCTTTCTTT. Amino acids: CASSPQDRGPEAFF.

The chain has TRBV4-2 and TRBJ2-6; D might be TRBD2 (5 bases). The CDR3 runs 16 residues. V lost 0 bases and J lost 9, with 15 bases in between. Germline V gene sequence: CDR1 LGHNA, CDR2 YNFKEQ. Here the CDR3 DNA reads TGTGCCAGCAGCCAAGATTACGATCTGAGGGACAACGTCCTGACTTTC. Its translation is CASSQDYDLRDNVLTF.

This sequence joins TRBV19 and TRBJ1-4; 8 bases are a match to TRBD1. The CDR3 sequence is 14 residues long. V lost 6 bases and J lost 7; bases outside the gene matches: 7. Germline-derived CDR1 and CDR2 are LNHDA and SQIVND (reference sequence). CDR3 in DNA: TGTGCCAGTAGCATAACAGGGGGGGCTGAAAAACTGTTTTTT. This sequence encodes CASSITGGAEKLFF. The full variable domain, with the rest looked up from reference TRBV19 and TRBJ1-4, is DGGITQSPKYLFRKEGQNVTLSCEQNLNHDAMYWYRQDPGQGLRLIYYSQIVNDFQKGDIAEGYSVSREKKESFPLTVTSAQKNPTAFYLCASSITGGAEKLFFGSGTQLSVL.

CDR3 residues: CASSFDRGATDTQYF. As DNA, the CDR3 is TGCGCCAGCAGCTTCGACAGGGGAGCCACAGATACGCAGTATTTT. The chain joins TRBV5-1 to TRBJ2-3; 8 nucleotides align to TRBD1. This CDR3 region has 15 residues. Germline lookup yields CDR1 SGHRS and CDR2 YFSETQ. V dropped 2 bases and J dropped 2; count of bases not matched to a gene: 4.

The gene calls are TRBV6-6 and TRBJ2-3, with 7 bases matching TRBD2. The CDR3 contains 15 residues. CDR1 is MNHNY and CDR2 is SVGAGI in the germline V gene (reference sequence). Trimming at V came to 5 bases and at J to 0 bases, leaving 5 bases not matched to a gene. CDR3 sequence (DNA): TGTGCCAGCAGTGGACTAGGGGTTAGCACAGATACGCAGTATTTT. Protein sequence: CASSGLGVSTDTQYF.

The rearrangement links TRBV20-1 to TRBJ1-1; D is unclear. This CDR3 region has 10 residues. CDR1 DFQATT and CDR2 SNEGSKA come from the germline V gene (reference sequence). V shed 3 bases and J shed 8 bases, with 7 bases lying between them. This CDR3 is CSARSGEAFF. CDR3 DNA sequence: TGCAGTGCTAGGTCGGGGGAAGCTTTCTTT.